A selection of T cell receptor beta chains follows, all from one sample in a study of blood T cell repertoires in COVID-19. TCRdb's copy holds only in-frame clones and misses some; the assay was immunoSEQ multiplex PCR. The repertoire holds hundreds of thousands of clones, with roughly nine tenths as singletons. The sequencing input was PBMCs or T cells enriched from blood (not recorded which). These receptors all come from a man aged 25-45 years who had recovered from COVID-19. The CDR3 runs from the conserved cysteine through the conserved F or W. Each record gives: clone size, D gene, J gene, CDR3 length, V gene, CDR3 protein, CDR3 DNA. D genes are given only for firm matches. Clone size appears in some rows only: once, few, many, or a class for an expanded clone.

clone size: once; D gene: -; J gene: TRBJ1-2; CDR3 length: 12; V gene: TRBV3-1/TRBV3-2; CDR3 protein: CASSQAGVGYTF; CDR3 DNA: TGTGCCAGCAGCCAAGCGGGGGTTGGCTACACCTTC
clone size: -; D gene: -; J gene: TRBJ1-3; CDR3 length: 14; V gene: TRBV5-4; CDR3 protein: CASSSGDRRNTIYF; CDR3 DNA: TGTGCCAGCAGCTCGGGAGATCGGAGAAACACCATATATTTT
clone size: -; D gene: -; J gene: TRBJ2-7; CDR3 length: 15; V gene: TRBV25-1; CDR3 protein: CASSKKRLSTYEQYF; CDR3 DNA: TGTGCCAGCAGTAAAAAGAGGCTCTCGACCTACGAGCAGTACTTC
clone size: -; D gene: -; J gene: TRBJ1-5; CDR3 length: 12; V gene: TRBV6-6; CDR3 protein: CASSYSRQPQHF; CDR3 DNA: TGTGCCAGCAGTTACTCGAGGCAGCCCCAGCATTTT
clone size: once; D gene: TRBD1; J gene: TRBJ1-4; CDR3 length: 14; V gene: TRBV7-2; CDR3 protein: CASSLGQGGEKLFF; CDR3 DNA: TGTGCCAGCAGCTTAGGGCAGGGGGGTGAAAAACTGTTTTTT
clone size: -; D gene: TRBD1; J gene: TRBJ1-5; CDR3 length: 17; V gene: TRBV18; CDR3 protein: CASSPNAGQGNNQPQHF; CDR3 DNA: TGTGCCAGCTCACCTAATGCCGGACAGGGCAACAATCAGCCCCAGCATTTT
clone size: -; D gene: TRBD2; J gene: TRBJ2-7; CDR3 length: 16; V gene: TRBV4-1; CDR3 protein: CASSQTLADLPYEQYF; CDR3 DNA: TGCGCCAGCAGCCAAACACTAGCGGACTTGCCCTACGAGCAGTACTTC
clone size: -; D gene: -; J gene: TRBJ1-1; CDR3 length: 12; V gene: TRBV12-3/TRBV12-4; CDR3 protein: CASSLAGIEAFF; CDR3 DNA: TGTGCCAGCAGTTTAGCCGGGATTGAAGCTTTCTTT
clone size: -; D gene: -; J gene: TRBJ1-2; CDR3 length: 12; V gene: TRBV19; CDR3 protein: CASTEGLDGYTF; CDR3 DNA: TGTGCCAGTACGGAGGGGCTGGATGGCTACACCTTC
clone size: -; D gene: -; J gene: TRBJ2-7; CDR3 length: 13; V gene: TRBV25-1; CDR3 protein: CASSAGRVIEQYF; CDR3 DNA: TGTGCCAGCAGTGCTGGCAGGGTTATTGAGCAGTACTTC
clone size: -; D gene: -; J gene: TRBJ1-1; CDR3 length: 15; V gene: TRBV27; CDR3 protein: CASSPQGPWDTEAFF; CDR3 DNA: TGTGCCAGCAGTCCGCAGGGCCCGTGGGACACTGAAGCTTTCTTT
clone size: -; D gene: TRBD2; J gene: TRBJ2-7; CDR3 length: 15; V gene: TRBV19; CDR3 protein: CASSWSSGDLYEQYF; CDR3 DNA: TGTGCCAGTAGTTGGTCTAGCGGAGACCTCTACGAGCAGTACTTC
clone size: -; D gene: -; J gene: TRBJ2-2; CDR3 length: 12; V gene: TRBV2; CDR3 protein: CASRRTSGELFF; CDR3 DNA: TGTGCCAGCAGGAGGACATCCGGGGAGCTGTTTTTT
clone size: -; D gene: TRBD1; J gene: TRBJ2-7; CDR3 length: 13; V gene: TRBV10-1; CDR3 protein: CASSEKQGDEQYF; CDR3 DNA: TGCGCCAGCAGTGAGAAACAGGGGGACGAGCAGTACTTC
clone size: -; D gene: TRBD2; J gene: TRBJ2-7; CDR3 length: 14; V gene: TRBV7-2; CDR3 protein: CASSWTSGSNEQYF; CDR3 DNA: TGTGCCAGCAGCTGGACTAGCGGGTCCAACGAGCAGTACTTC
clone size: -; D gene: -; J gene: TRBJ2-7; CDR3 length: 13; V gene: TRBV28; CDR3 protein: CASSFGGTYEQYF; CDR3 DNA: TGTGCCAGCAGTTTTGGCGGTACCTACGAGCAGTACTTC